The TCR beta chain under discussion was sequenced for a study of T cells in Graves' hyperthyroidism and ophthalmopathy. It was RNA transcripts that yielded the amplified TCR beta CDR3 regions. The primer set for the first-round RT-PCR of the TCR CDR3 was HTBI. Using its own MiXCR run on the multiplex PCR reads, TCRdb lists one record per CDR3 protein. The table records more than 300,000 distinct CDR3 sequences, approximately 18% of them present only once. The CDR3 sequence is 17 residues long. Germline V gene data show CDR1 as ENHRY and CDR2 as SYGVKD. Trimming took off 3 bases at V and 6 bases at J, with 23 bases between the two ends. This clonotype came up many times.

This sequence originates from a woman aged 30 to 39 with Graves' hyperthyroidism that later progressed to Graves' ophthalmopathy. The V gene is TRBV10-3, the J gene TRBJ1-2; possibly TRBD1 for D (5 bases). The sequencing input was blood. The CDR3 region has the DNA TGTGCCATCAGTGAAAGAAACGTCGCTCAGGGTCTGAATGGCTACACCTTC. Amino acids: CAISERNVAQGLNGYTF.